This T cell receptor (beta chain) was found in a study of identifying expanded T cells in peripheral blood. General observations from the study: Across healthy donors, higher total template counts meant significantly greater roughly two-week count variance. Differentially abundant clones: roughly 1.2 between replicates, about 15 at about 13 days, less than 25 at four.

During the collection period, no donor immune events like infections were recorded. The ends were cut back, 0 bases at V and 9 bases at J, with 9 bases in the middle. The CDR3 totals 13 residues. Germline CDR1 and CDR2: SEHNR and FQNEAQ (reference sequence). Clones were sequenced by immunoSEQ multiplex PCR, and TCRdb holds only the in-frame ones, with some missing. This table holds 100,000 or so clones, about 91% found once. A note on this clone: Antigen unknown.

The sample was blood. The source of this sequence is a person aged 18-69 years in good health. J is TRBJ2-1 and V is TRBV7-9, with D possibly matching TRBD2 (5 bases). In DNA, the CDR3 is TGTGCCAGCAGCTTAGCTAGTGCGGGTGAGCAGTTCTTC. Translating gives CASSLASAGEQFF.